A single sample is the source of the 25 T cell receptor beta chains below, sequenced in a study of neurological immune-mediated disorders (dated by TCRdb to the late 2010s). The library came from 5' RACE. The instrument given in TCRdb is Illumina HiSeq 2500. Through fastp at Q25 and MiXCR, TCRdb rebuilt clones from the public reads, retaining in-frame beta chains. Rows with one shared CDR3 protein collapse into an entry with the most common genes and DNA. The sample table shows over 25,000 distinct CDR3 sequences, and around 25% are seen once. In total, the top ten clones hold 25% to 30% of the sample. What was sequenced was CD4+ T cells from blood. Every receptor here comes from a man aged 45-65 years with HTLV-1-associated myelopathy (HAM/TSP).

V and J are TRBV5-1 and TRBJ1-6, with D maybe TRBD1 (6 bases). The length of the CDR3 is 15 residues. With 3 bases removed from V and 8 bases from J, the gap between germline ends came to 15 bases. Germline V gene data show CDR1 as SGHRS and CDR2 as YFSETQ. The DNA for the CDR3 is TGCGCCAGCAGCTCCACAGGGAGCAGTGATTCACCCCTCCACTTT. Encoded protein: CASSSTGSSDSPLHF.

This clonotype was found many times. This sequence joins TRBV18 and TRBJ2-7; D ambiguous. Trimming pared 3 bases from V and 3 bases from J, leaving 12 bases between. Germline V CDR1 and CDR2: KGHSH, LQKENI. This CDR3 comprises 14 residues. The CDR3 DNA is TGTGCCAGCTCACCGTCCGGGCCCAGCTACGAGCAGTACTTC. Protein sequence: CASSPSGPSYEQYF.

Turning to this clonotype: Compared with germline, one end of the junction differs, possibly owing to a read error. J is TRBJ2-1 and V is TRBV18, with 7 bases matching TRBD1. The CDR3 is 16 amino acids. Per germline, CDR1 KGHSH and CDR2 LQKENI. CDR3 residues: CTSSLRQGPGGNEQFF. The DNA for the CDR3 is TGTACCAGCTCCCTCAGACAGGGACCCGGCGGCAATGAGCAGTTCTTC.

This clonotype was counted many times. This chain uses TRBV20-1 with TRBJ2-2; a weak D match, TRBD1 (5 bases). V was cut by 0 bases and J by 2 bases, with 13 bases left in between. This CDR3 comprises 16 residues. Germline loops: CDR1 DFQATT, CDR2 SNEGSKA (reference sequence). CDR3 bases: TGCAGTGCTAGAGATGGAAGGGGCCGAAACACCGGGGAGCTGTTTTTT. Its protein is CSARDGRGRNTGELFF.

At least ten counts were recorded for this clonotype. The chain links TRBV5-1 to TRBJ2-2, with D perhaps assigned TRBD1 or TRBD2 (6 bases each). V dropped 4 bases and J dropped 7 bases, with 14 bases sitting between them. The germline V gene encodes CDR1 SGHRS and CDR2 YFSETQ. This CDR3 is built from 14 residues. As DNA, the CDR3 is TGCGCCAGCAGCCCCTGGGGGGCAGGCGGGGAGCTGTTTTTT. Its protein product is CASSPWGAGGELFF.

This clonotype has ten or more counts. The rearrangement uses TRBV20-1 and TRBJ1-4; D remains unclear. The CDR3 extends over 12 amino acids. Germline CDR1 and CDR2: DFQATT and SNEGSKA (reference sequence). The V and J ends lost 1 base and 8 bases respectively, with 8 bases between them. The CDR3 here is CSARGLGEKLFF. CDR3 coding DNA: TGCAGTGCTAGAGGGCTTGGGGAAAAACTGTTTTTT.

This chain joins TRBV5-4 and TRBJ2-5, with D unresolved. In germline, CDR1 is SGHNT, CDR2 YYREEE (reference sequence). Deletions cut 1 base from V and 5 bases from J, with 9 bases between. The CDR3 sequence is 13 residues long. This chain's CDR3 is CASSLRLKETQYF. Written as DNA, the CDR3 is TGTGCCAGCAGCTTGCGTCTTAAGGAGACCCAGTACTTC.

DNA for the CDR3: TGTGCCAGCAGTTCGGGGTTTAGGGGCAGCAGCTCTGGGGCCAACGTCCTGACTTTC. Protein: CASSSGFRGSSSGANVLTF. The V and J genes are TRBV6-5 and TRBJ2-6; D is perhaps TRBD1 or TRBD2 (5 bases each). Trimming stripped 4 bases from V and 0 bases from J, with 19 bases between. The CDR3 consists of 19 residues. Germline CDR1 is MNHEY and CDR2 is SVGAGI.

The table lists this clonotype with many counts. The chain has TRBV12-3 or TRBV12-4 and TRBJ2-6; D not certain. Trimming cost V 2 bases and J 4 bases, with 6 bases left between them. The CDR3 is 14 amino acids. CDR3 loop: CASSLSRGANVLTF. CDR3 nucleotides: TGTGCCAGCAGTTTAAGTCGGGGGGCCAACGTCCTGACTTTC.

This clonotype has a count of ten or more. This chain joins TRBV27 and TRBJ2-1, with a possible D match to TRBD2 (7 bases). The CDR3 totals 18 residues. Per the germline V gene, CDR1 is MNHEY and CDR2 is SMNVEV (reference sequence). Deletions cut 3 bases from V and 0 bases from J, with 18 bases between. CDR3 sequence: CASSFSLGGASSYNEQFF. The CDR3 nucleotides read TGTGCCAGCAGTTTCTCTTTGGGGGGGGCAAGCTCCTACAATGAGCAGTTCTTC.

This clonotype showed up many times. The chain combines TRBV19 with TRBJ1-5; no clear D gene. The CDR3 covers 16 residues. Trimming cost V 4 bases and J 5 bases, with 18 bases left between them. Germline V gene lookup returns CDR1 LNHDA and CDR2 SQIVND (reference sequence). CDR3 loop: CASSRGNPGIDQPQHF. In nucleotides, the CDR3 is TGTGCCAGTAGTAGGGGTAATCCAGGCATCGATCAGCCCCAGCATTTT.

This clonotype occurred many times. The J gene is TRBJ1-2, the V gene TRBV9; D is possibly TRBD1 (5 bases). V dropped 2 bases and J dropped 7 bases, with 15 bases sitting between them. The CDR3 covers 14 residues. The germline V gene encodes CDR1 SGDLS and CDR2 YYNGEE. CDR3 protein: CASSVTGTESGYTF. For the CDR3, the DNA is TGTGCCAGCAGCGTTACCGGGACCGAAAGTGGCTACACCTTC. The full variable domain, its missing parts supplied by reference TRBV9 and TRBJ1-2, is DSGVTQTPKHLITATGQRVTLRCSPRSGDLSVYWYQQSLDQGLQFLIQYYNGEERAKGNILERFSAQQFPDLHSELNLSSLELGDSALYFCASSVTGTESGYTFGSGTRLTVV.

With regard to this clonotype: Mismatch with germline at one junction end may stem from a read error. The V gene is TRBV5-1, the J gene TRBJ2-5; 7 bases map to TRBD1. Looked up from germline, CDR1 is SGHRS and CDR2 is YFSETQ. This CDR3 has 15 residues. CDR3 residues: CASSLDRTPTGTQYF. In nucleotides, the CDR3 is TGCGCCAGCAGTTTGGACAGGACTCCTACCGGGACCCAGTACTTC.

The chain carries TRBV3-1 and TRBJ2-2; D uncertain. The ends were cut back, 1 base at V and 6 bases at J, with 9 bases in the middle. There are 14 residues in the CDR3. Germline V gene sequence: CDR1 LGHDT, CDR2 YNNKEL (reference sequence). Here the CDR3 DNA reads TGTGCCAGCAGCCAAGGAGGTTGGGCCGGGGAGCTGTTTTTT. Protein product: CASSQGGWAGELFF.

This clonotype appeared many times. This rearrangement joins TRBV18 to TRBJ2-7; a possible D gene is TRBD1 (6 bases). With 1 base removed from V and 2 bases from J, the gap between germline ends came to 15 bases. The CDR3 is 16 residues long. The germline gives CDR1 KGHSH, CDR2 LQKENI. The CDR3 is CASSPRAQGNPYEQYF. The CDR3 DNA is TGTGCCAGCTCACCACGTGCCCAGGGGAACCCCTACGAGCAGTACTTC. Supplemented by reference TRBV18 and TRBJ2-7, the full variable domain reads NAGVMQNPRHLVRRRGQEARLRCSPMKGHSHVYWYRQLPEEGLKFMVYLQKENIIDESGMPKERFSAEFPKEGPSILRIQQVVRGDSAAYFCASSPRAQGNPYEQYFGPGTRLTVT.

The chain has TRBV5-1 and TRBJ2-1, with D perhaps matching TRBD2 (5 bases). CDR1 is SGHRS, CDR2 YFSETQ, per germline. Trimming stripped 0 bases from V and 2 bases from J, with 9 bases between. The CDR3 consists of 15 residues. CDR3 protein: CASSLALAAYNEQFF. The CDR3 coding sequence is TGCGCCAGCAGCTTGGCCCTAGCAGCCTACAATGAGCAGTTCTTC.

The genes are TRBV29-1 and TRBJ2-3; 7 bases agree with TRBD2. V trimming: 0 bases; J trimming: 3 bases; junction bases outside the gene matches: 9. Germline loops: CDR1 SQVTM, CDR2 ANQGSEA. The CDR3 extends over 16 amino acids. CDR3 protein: CSVEELGGGVTDTQYF. The CDR3 DNA reads as TGCAGCGTTGAAGAACTCGGCGGGGGAGTTACAGATACGCAGTATTTT.

The V call is TRBV19, the J call TRBJ2-3; 7 bases are shared with TRBD1. Looked up from germline, CDR1 is LNHDA and CDR2 is SQIVND (reference sequence). This CDR3 comprises 15 residues. V gave up 6 bases and J gave up 4 bases; unmatched junction bases: 10. The CDR3 here is CASRKQGKSADTQYF. Here the CDR3 DNA reads TGTGCCAGTAGGAAACAGGGGAAGAGTGCAGATACGCAGTATTTT.

V is TRBV20-1 and J is TRBJ2-7, with D possibly matching TRBD2 (5 bases). V lost 2 bases and J lost 6, with 8 bases in between. The CDR3 is 11 amino acids. CDR1 and CDR2 (germline): DFQATT, SNEGSKA (reference sequence). The CDR3 DNA follows: TGCAGTGCTAGACTAGCCTTCGAGCAGTACTTC. Translating it yields CSARLAFEQYF.

The chain employs TRBV6-4 and TRBJ1-5, with 9 nucleotides matching TRBD1. This CDR3 has 16 residues. J lost 1 base, V lost 7 bases, and 8 bases had no gene match. Germline V CDR1 and CDR2: MRHNA, SNTAGT. CDR3 sequence reads: CASTEETGGSNQPQHF. CDR3 nucleotides: TGTGCCAGCACCGAAGAGACAGGGGGAAGCAATCAGCCCCAGCATTTT.

This clonotype appeared many times. The V call is TRBV29-1, the J call TRBJ1-4; D unclear. Germline assignment: CDR1 SQVTM and CDR2 ANQGSEA. V lost 7 bases and J 7 bases, leaving 22 bases between the germline ends. The CDR3 runs 15 residues. The CDR3: CSGAESGGRGEKLFF. In DNA, the CDR3 is TGCAGCGGTGCGGAGTCTGGAGGTCGAGGTGAAAAACTGTTTTTT.

The chain couples TRBV15 to TRBJ1-2; possible D gene TRBD1, 5 bases. Trimming pared 5 bases from V and 1 base from J, leaving 14 bases between. Germline V gene lookup returns CDR1 LNHNV and CDR2 YYDKDF (reference sequence). The CDR3 is made up of 15 amino acids. The CDR3 sequence: CATSDRDRINYGYTF. The CDR3 DNA reads TGTGCCACCAGCGATAGGGACCGTATTAACTATGGCTACACCTTC.

This clonotype was recorded many times. The rearrangement uses TRBV20-1 and TRBJ2-3; 7 nucleotides match TRBD2. With 1 base clipped from V and 6 bases from J, the junction kept 4 bases outside the gene matches. This CDR3 has 13 residues. Germline-derived CDR1 and CDR2 are DFQATT and SNEGSKA (reference sequence). CDR3 bases: TGCAGTGCTAGAGTCGGGACTACCGATACGCAGTATTTT. Encoded protein: CSARVGTTDTQYF.

This clonotype was counted a single time. This chain connects TRBV6-5 to TRBJ2-3, with 7 bases fitting TRBD2. Germline V gene lookup returns CDR1 MNHEY and CDR2 SVGAGI. The CDR3 sequence is 15 residues long. Unmatched junction bases numbered 8, after V lost 5 bases and J lost 3 bases. The CDR3 DNA reads TGTGCCAGCAGTCAACCGGGGGAGGGGACAGATACGCAGTATTTT. This encodes CASSQPGEGTDTQYF.

This clonotype was counted at least ten times. The CDR3 bases are TGTGCCAGCAGCTTGACTGTCTCCTACGAGCAGTACTTC. Its protein is CASSLTVSYEQYF. The genes are TRBV5-8 and TRBJ2-7; D unresolved. There are 13 residues in the CDR3. With 1 base removed from V and 0 bases from J, the gap between germline ends came to 5 bases. From germline, CDR1 is SGHTS and CDR2 YDEGEE.